The 2 T cell receptor beta chains below were found in one sample sequenced in a study of early T cells in non-severe SARS-CoV-2 infection. TCRdb re-called the 5' RACE reads with MiXCR, one entry per CDR3 protein. The table lists 40,000 or so distinct CDR3 sequences, approximately 8% of them singletons. This specimen consisted of whole blood, obtained at baseline. These receptors came from an adult who was a healthcare worker with PCR-confirmed SARS-CoV-2 infection or an uninfected control (not recorded which).

This clonotype was detected ten times or more. The rearrangement links TRBV10-3 to TRBJ2-3; D is undetermined. This CDR3 contains 11 residues. The ends were cut back, 3 bases at V and 5 bases at J, with 3 bases in the middle. Germline V gene data show CDR1 as ENHRY and CDR2 as SYGVKD. CDR3 in amino acids: CAISEGDTQYF. The CDR3, as DNA: TGTGCCATCAGTGAAGGAGATACGCAGTATTTT.

The chain uses TRBV7-2 and TRBJ2-3; 10 bases agree with TRBD2. V lost 5 bases, J lost 1 base, and 0 bases stayed unmatched. Germline V gene sequence: CDR1 SGHTA, CDR2 FQGNSA. CDR3 size: 14 residues. CDR3: CASSTSGGTDTQYF. In DNA form, the CDR3 reads TGTGCCAGCAGCACTAGCGGGGGCACAGATACGCAGTATTTT. Based on the CDR3 plus reference TRBV7-2 and TRBJ2-3, the full variable domain is GAGVSQSPSNKVTEKGKDVELRCDPISGHTALYWYRQSLGQGLEFLIYFQGNSAPDKSGLPSDRFSAERTGGSVSTLTIQRTQQEDSAVYLCASSTSGGTDTQYFGPGTRLTVL.